The 27 T cell receptor beta chains listed next were all sequenced from one sample in a study of blood T cell repertoires in COVID-19. The protocol was immunoSEQ multiplex PCR, while the TCRdb copy is restricted to in-frame clones and leaves out a portion. The repertoire holds 100,000 to 150,000 clones, roughly 83% seen once, with about a sixth in the top ten. Material: peripheral blood. The receptors here all came from an elderly woman with acute or convalescent COVID-19.

The chain joins TRBV7-2 to TRBJ1-1; 7 nucleotides align to TRBD1. The germline V gene has CDR1 SGHTA and CDR2 FQGNSA. V was clipped by 1 base and J by 5 bases; unmatched bases: 10. The CDR3 runs 16 residues. The CDR3 reads CASSLEDRGLWTEAFF. CDR3 DNA sequence: TGTGCCAGCAGCTTAGAGGATAGGGGGCTATGGACTGAAGCTTTCTTT.

This clone appeared a few times. The chain couples TRBV5-5 to TRBJ2-2; 7 positions match TRBD1. The germline gives CDR1 SGHKS, CDR2 YYEKEE (reference sequence). V lost 4 bases to trimming and J lost 7 bases; unmatched junction nucleotides: 7. This CDR3 is 14 amino acids long. In nucleotides, the CDR3 is TGTGCCAGCAGCCCTGGACAGGTCTTCGGGGAGCTGTTTTTT. This encodes CASSPGQVFGELFF.

The chain links TRBV5-5 to TRBJ2-7; possibly TRBD2 for D (7 bases). In germline, CDR1 is SGHKS, CDR2 YYEKEE (reference sequence). Trimming cost V 3 bases and J 4 bases, with 17 bases left between them. CDR3 length: 15 residues. The CDR3 nucleotides read TGTGCCAGCAGCTGGGGGGCGGGAGTTCGATACGAGCAGTACTTC. This sequence encodes CASSWGAGVRYEQYF. The full variable domain, in which reference TRBV5-5 and TRBJ2-7 provide the parts outside the CDR3, is DAGVTQSPTHLIKTRGQQVTLRCSPISGHKSVSWYQQVLGQGPQFIFQYYEKEERGRGNFPDRFSARQFPNYSSELNVNALLLGDSALYLCASSWGAGVRYEQYFGPGTRLTVT.

The chain is built from TRBV15 and TRBJ1-1; 7 bases line up with TRBD1. This CDR3 region has 16 residues. Looked up from germline, CDR1 is LNHNV and CDR2 is YYDKDF (reference sequence). Unmatched junction bases numbered 9, after V lost 3 bases and J lost 2 bases. DNA for the CDR3: TGTGCCACCAGCAGGGAGGGACAGCTATACAACACTGAAGCTTTCTTT. Residues: CATSREGQLYNTEAFF. Full variable domain (outside the CDR3, taken from reference TRBV15 and TRBJ1-1): DAMVIQNPRYQVTQFGKPVTLSCSQTLNHNVMYWYQQKSSQAPKLLFHYYDKDFNNEADTPDNFQSRRPNTSFCFLDIRSPGLGDTAMYLCATSREGQLYNTEAFFGQGTRLTVV.

This rearrangement joins TRBV7-8 to TRBJ2-7; TRBD2 is a possible D gene (6 bases). This CDR3 has 14 amino acids. Trimming took 5 bases from V and 6 from J, leaving 17 bases between them. CDR1 SGHVS and CDR2 FQNEAQ come from the germline V gene. The CDR3: CASSPEPGLGEQYF. The CDR3 nucleotides read TGTGCCAGCAGCCCAGAACCGGGACTTGGCGAGCAGTACTTC.

The chain uses TRBV15 and TRBJ2-1; TRBD2 agrees at 14 bases. V lost 6 bases, J lost 6 bases, and 16 bases stayed unmatched. The CDR3 has 19 residues. Germline V gene sequence: CDR1 LNHNV, CDR2 YYDKDF (reference sequence). The CDR3 nucleotides are TGTGCCACCAGGCCCGACCACGGGACTAGCGGGAGTCGAGTCAATGAGCAGTTCTTC. Amino acid sequence: CATRPDHGTSGSRVNEQFF. Using reference TRBV15 and TRBJ2-1 for the parts outside the CDR3, the full variable domain is DAMVIQNPRYQVTQFGKPVTLSCSQTLNHNVMYWYQQKSSQAPKLLFHYYDKDFNNEADTPDNFQSRRPNTSFCFLDIRSPGLGDTAMYLCATRPDHGTSGSRVNEQFFGPGTRLTVL.

About this clone: Because the CDR3 is missing its conserved closing phenylalanine or tryptophan, this is likely a read error. The DNA is omitted, as the CDR3 cannot be located on it reliably, and the CDR3 follows TCRdb's listing. The CDR3 spells CASSDRWGHGPACNDCL. J is TRBJ1-4 and V is TRBV6-4; the table names TRBD1, a call not compared with the DNA. The germline CDR1 and CDR2 sequences are MRHNA and SNTAGT. The CDR3 spans 17 residues, counting both ends.

The chain uses TRBV7-8 and TRBJ1-2; D not certain. V was clipped by 5 bases and J by 6 bases, with 13 bases between them. The germline V gene encodes CDR1 SGHVS and CDR2 FQNEAQ. This CDR3 region has 13 residues. The CDR3, as DNA: TGTGCCAGCAGCCGGGAGAACTCGAATGGCTACACCTTC. Translation gives CASSRENSNGYTF.

The chain employs TRBV6-5 and TRBJ1-1, with 10 bases identical to TRBD1. Germline V gene sequence: CDR1 MNHEY, CDR2 SVGAGI. CDR3 length equals 14 residues. J lost 3 bases, V lost 6 bases, and 4 bases had no gene match. CDR3 sequence reads: CASRDRGSDTEAFF. The CDR3 DNA follows: TGTGCCAGCAGGGACAGGGGGTCTGACACTGAAGCTTTCTTT.

CDR3 residues: CASSRTSGNYNEQFF. CDR3 nucleotides: TGCGCCAGCAGCAGGACTAGCGGGAACTACAATGAGCAGTTCTTC. J is TRBJ2-1 and V is TRBV5-1; 12 positions match TRBD2. The germline gives CDR1 SGHRS, CDR2 YFSETQ. V lost 4 bases to trimming and J lost 3 bases; unmatched junction nucleotides: 2. The CDR3 has 15 residues.

V gene TRBV5-1 combines with J gene TRBJ2-2; D unclear. V was shortened by 0 bases and J by 3 bases, with 9 bases between the two germline ends. CDR1 is SGHRS, CDR2 YFSETQ, per germline. CDR3 length: 15 amino acids. The CDR3 protein is CASSLGLRDTGELFF. CDR3 bases: TGCGCCAGCAGCTTGGGTTTACGAGACACCGGGGAGCTGTTTTTT.

The rearrangement uses TRBV2 and TRBJ1-2; D not resolved. Trimming pared 4 bases from V and 1 base from J, leaving 7 bases between. CDR3 length equals 13 residues. Germline V lookup: CDR1 SNHLY, CDR2 FYNNEI. CDR3 nucleotides: TGTGCCAGCAGTGGACACGTTAACTATGGCTACACCTTC. Amino acid sequence: CASSGHVNYGYTF.

The chain uses TRBV3-1 (or the pseudogene TRBV3-2) and TRBJ1-4; D not resolved. Germline CDR1 LGHDT, CDR2 YNNKEL (reference sequence). Trimming shortened V by 6 bases and J by 7 bases, and 12 bases separated the two germline ends. This CDR3 contains 13 residues. The DNA for the CDR3 is TGTGCCAGCAGTCGCAGGTGTAGTGAAAAACTGTTTTTT. It yields the protein CASSRRCSEKLFF.

The chain recombines TRBV4-1 with TRBJ2-7; 7 nucleotides agree with TRBD1. The germline CDR1 and CDR2 sequences are MGHRA and YSYEKL. With 2 bases clipped from V and 4 bases from J, the junction kept 5 bases outside the gene matches. The length of the CDR3 is 14 residues. In nucleotides, the CDR3 is TGCGCCAGCAGCCAACCGGGACAGTCTTACGAGCAGTACTTC. Residues: CASSQPGQSYEQYF.

V and J are TRBV9 and TRBJ1-6; 10 bases map to TRBD1. The CDR3 runs 15 residues. The V gene's germline CDR1 is SGDLS and CDR2 YYNGEE. With V trimmed by 3 bases and J by 13 bases, 10 bases remained unmatched. The chain's CDR3 is CASSGGTGDRGPLHF. The CDR3, as DNA: TGTGCCAGCAGCGGAGGGACAGGGGACCGGGGGCCCCTCCACTTT.

The chain links TRBV10-2 to TRBJ2-4; TRBD2 might be the D (5 bases). The V gene's germline CDR1 is WSHSY and CDR2 SAAADI. Between the trimmed V and J ends, which lost 8 bases and 0 bases, there was a span of 8 bases. The CDR3 extends over 13 amino acids. DNA of the CDR3: TGCGCCAGCGGCGGACTAGCCAAAAACATTCAGTACTTC. This encodes CASGGLAKNIQYF.

CDR3 sequence (DNA): TGTGCCACCAGCAGGGTTCCGACAGGGGAAGAGACCCAGTACTTC. As protein: CATSRVPTGEETQYF. This chain connects TRBV15 to TRBJ2-5; 8 bases map to TRBD1. Germline values: CDR1 LNHNV, CDR2 YYDKDF (reference sequence). CDR3 length equals 15 residues. With V trimmed by 3 bases and J by 3 bases, 6 bases remained unmatched.

The chain couples TRBV27 to TRBJ1-5, with D possibly being TRBD1 (6 bases). Looked up from germline, CDR1 is MNHEY and CDR2 is SMNVEV (reference sequence). The CDR3 length is 14 residues. V lost 6 bases to trimming and J lost 1 base, with 10 bases between them. As DNA, the CDR3 is TGTGCCAGCAGACAGGGTGGAAGCAATCAGCCCCAGCATTTT. Amino acids: CASRQGGSNQPQHF.

This clone was observed a single time. The rearrangement uses TRBV7-7 and TRBJ2-3, with 7 bases matching TRBD2. Germline V gives CDR1 SSHAT, CDR2 FNYEAQ (reference sequence). This CDR3 has 14 residues. The V and J ends lost 5 bases and 2 bases, in that order; junction bases with no gene match: 4. CDR3 bases: TGTGCCAGCAGCCAAGCGGGACCCACAGATACGCAGTATTTT. It codes for CASSQAGPTDTQYF.

This chain joins TRBV7-2 and TRBJ2-3, with 7 bases lining up with TRBD1. V trimming: 3 bases; J trimming: 3 bases; junction bases outside the gene matches: 6. The CDR3 totals 15 residues. Germline V lookup: CDR1 SGHTA, CDR2 FQGNSA. DNA for the CDR3: TGTGCCAGCAGCTTCGGGTCAGGGGGAACAGATACGCAGTATTTT. It yields the protein CASSFGSGGTDTQYF. Full variable domain (rest looked up from reference TRBV7-2 and TRBJ2-3): GAGVSQSPSNKVTEKGKDVELRCDPISGHTALYWYRQSLGQGLEFLIYFQGNSAPDKSGLPSDRFSAERTGGSVSTLTIQRTQQEDSAVYLCASSFGSGGTDTQYFGPGTRLTVL.

The V gene is TRBV7-9, the J gene TRBJ2-2; a possible D gene is TRBD1 (6 bases). This CDR3 is built from 16 residues. From germline, CDR1 is SEHNR and CDR2 FQNEAQ (reference sequence). Trimming removed 7 bases at V and 0 bases at J, with 15 bases between. The CDR3 coding sequence is TGTGCCAGCATCAATAGGGGGACACCGAACACCGGGGAGCTGTTTTTT. Translated: CASINRGTPNTGELFF.

This clone was picked up one time. The chain employs TRBV7-2 and TRBJ1-3, with TRBD1 identical over 7 bases. Trimming cost V 2 bases and J 5 bases; bases outside gene matches: 9. Germline CDR1 is SGHTA and CDR2 is FQGNSA. The CDR3 runs to 16 residues. This CDR3 reads CASSLLGTVGRNTIYF. DNA of the CDR3: TGTGCCAGCAGCTTACTTGGGACAGTGGGCAGAAACACCATATATTTT. Drawing the rest from reference TRBV7-2 and TRBJ1-3, the complete variable domain is GAGVSQSPSNKVTEKGKDVELRCDPISGHTALYWYRQSLGQGLEFLIYFQGNSAPDKSGLPSDRFSAERTGGSVSTLTIQRTQQEDSAVYLCASSLLGTVGRNTIYFGEGSWLTVV.

This clone was counted between two and nine times. The rearrangement joins TRBV7-8 to TRBJ2-1, with 14 bases matching TRBD2. Germline CDR1 reads SGHVS; CDR2 reads FQNEAQ. The ends lost 5 bases at V and 7 bases at J; junction bases unmatched: 10. The CDR3 has 17 amino acids. The CDR3 loop is CASSRLPGLAGDNEQFF. For the CDR3, the DNA is TGTGCCAGCAGCCGGTTACCGGGACTAGCGGGAGATAATGAGCAGTTCTTC.

V usage is TRBV4-1 and J usage is TRBJ2-7, with D hard to call. With 1 base removed from V and 0 bases from J, the gap between germline ends came to 10 bases. CDR1 and CDR2 from the germline V gene are MGHRA and YSYEKL. CDR3 length: 15 residues. The CDR3 DNA is TGCGCCAGCAGCCAAGGACTCCAATTCTCCTACGAGCAGTACTTC. This translates into CASSQGLQFSYEQYF.

The chain combines TRBV19 with TRBJ2-7, with 8 bases aligning to TRBD1. Germline CDR1 LNHDA, CDR2 SQIVND (reference sequence). The CDR3 is 14 residues long. V lost 6 bases, J lost 2 bases, and 6 bases stayed unmatched. This CDR3 reads CASSGQGGTYEQYF. CDR3 in DNA: TGTGCCAGTAGCGGACAGGGTGGAACCTACGAGCAGTACTTC. Full variable domain (rest looked up from reference TRBV19 and TRBJ2-7): DGGITQSPKYLFRKEGQNVTLSCEQNLNHDAMYWYRQDPGQGLRLIYYSQIVNDFQKGDIAEGYSVSREKKESFPLTVTSAQKNPTAFYLCASSGQGGTYEQYFGPGTRLTVT.

V is TRBV6-5 and J is TRBJ2-7, with a tentative D call TRBD2 (5 bases). V dropped 2 bases and J dropped 6 bases, with 17 bases sitting between them. CDR3 length equals 15 residues. Per the germline V gene, CDR1 is MNHEY and CDR2 is SVGAGI. The CDR3 DNA is TGTGCCAGCAGTTACATGCCGGGCCGCCGGGGCGAGCAGTACTTC. This encodes CASSYMPGRRGEQYF.

The gene calls are TRBV4-1 and TRBJ2-6; 9 nucleotides align to TRBD2. J gave up 4 bases and V 0 bases, and 7 bases lay outside the gene matches. Germline values: CDR1 MGHRA, CDR2 YSYEKL. The CDR3 covers 18 residues. The CDR3, as DNA: TGCGCCAGCAGCCAAGATCGGCGGGGGGGCCCCGGGGCCAACGTCCTGACTTTC. It translates to CASSQDRRGGPGANVLTF.